This record looks at one T cell receptor beta chain sequence and its context. Antigen: not known. Sequencing used immunoSEQ multiplex PCR; TCRdb keeps in-frame clones, though not all of them. The top ten hold 2% to 3% of the sample, which has around 31,000 clones, 82% seen once. The sample is drawn from a study of T cells in narcolepsy. Study background: Patients with NT1 or NT2 and healthy control donors were enrolled.

Trimming took 2 bases from V and 5 from J, leaving 9 bases between them. The CDR3 covers 13 residues. Germline loops: CDR1 SGHTA, CDR2 FQGNSA. Study results and limitations: No autoreactive T cell clone sequences appeared in some memory CD4+ repertoires. HCRT-specific and TRIB2-specific autoreactive clonotypes appeared among same-patient CSF and blood CD4+ clonotypes. Autoreactive clonotypes reportedly recurred in blood of same and different patients, not controls.

Sequences were obtained from CD45RA- memory CD4+ T cells from PBMCs. The origin of this receptor is a human donor with narcolepsy. The V and J genes are TRBV7-2 and TRBJ1-1; tentatively, D is TRBD1 (5 bases). As DNA, the CDR3 is TGTGCCAGCAGCTTATCGTGGGGGACTGAAGCTTTCTTT. This encodes CASSLSWGTEAFF.